The 22 T cell receptor beta chains below were found in one sample sequenced in a study of cytomegalovirus exposure and HLA in healthy donors. PCR was performed using 60 Vbeta and 13 Jbeta primers. Data came from immunoSEQ multiplex PCR; TCRdb stores just in-frame clones and leaves some out. The table lists about 150,000 clones, 70% to 80% of them singletons, with 1.2% to 1.5% in the top ten. The sample taken for sequencing was PBMCs. The source of these receptors is a woman aged 25 to 39 in good health and CMV-seropositive.

The chain links TRBV11-1 to TRBJ2-1; 7 bases agree with TRBD1. The CDR3 sequence is 13 residues long. After removal of 8 bases from V and 4 bases from J, the junction contained 5 bases not matched to a gene. CDR1 SGHAT and CDR2 FQDESV come from the germline V gene (reference sequence). The CDR3 nucleotides read TGTGCCAGCGGGGGACAGAGATACAATGAGCAGTTCTTC. Protein: CASGGQRYNEQFF.

The chain combines TRBV7-9 with TRBJ1-2; 9 positions agree with TRBD1. The CDR3 spans 15 residues. Trimming cost V 2 bases and J 4 bases; bases outside gene matches: 5. Per germline, CDR1 SEHNR and CDR2 FQNEAQ (reference sequence). The CDR3 nucleotides are TGTGCCAGCAGCTTACCGACGACAGGGGGCTATGGCTACACCTTC. Its translation is CASSLPTTGGYGYTF.

This chain links TRBV7-3 with TRBJ2-2; tentative D call: TRBD2 (6 bases). From germline, CDR1 is SGHTA and CDR2 FQGTGA. The CDR3 sequence is 16 residues long. Trimming took off 6 bases at V and 5 bases at J, with 19 bases between the two ends. Here the CDR3 reads CASSRGSGSATGELFF. CDR3 nucleotide sequence: TGTGCCAGCAGTCGGGGGAGCGGGTCGGCGACCGGGGAGCTGTTTTTT.

The table lists this clone with a few counts. The chain recombines TRBV5-1 with TRBJ2-7; TRBD2 agrees at 12 bases. CDR1 is SGHRS, CDR2 YFSETQ, per germline. The CDR3 extends over 18 amino acids. The V and J ends lost 2 bases and 4 bases, in that order; junction bases with no gene match: 13. CDR3 region: CASSFGGLAGGPEYEQYF. Here the CDR3 DNA reads TGCGCCAGCAGCTTCGGTGGGCTAGCGGGAGGGCCCGAGTACGAGCAGTACTTC.

V is TRBV10-2 and J is TRBJ1-1; TRBD1 aligns across 12 bases. This CDR3 region has 17 residues. Germline lookup yields CDR1 WSHSY and CDR2 SAAADI. The ends lost 6 bases at V and 5 bases at J; junction bases unmatched: 13. CDR3 region: CASRSFSGQGAKTEAFF. The CDR3 DNA follows: TGCGCCAGCAGATCTTTTTCGGGACAGGGGGCTAAGACTGAAGCTTTCTTT.

V and J are TRBV18 and TRBJ1-5; no firm D call. Germline CDR1 is KGHSH and CDR2 is LQKENI. V was trimmed by 4 bases and J by 0 bases, leaving 10 bases between them. CDR3 length equals 15 residues. The DNA of the CDR3 is TGTGCCAGCTCACAGGCCGCGGATAGCAATCAGCCCCAGCATTTT. It translates to CASSQAADSNQPQHF.

J is TRBJ2-1 and V is TRBV6-5; 11 nucleotides agree with TRBD2. Germline V gene lookup returns CDR1 MNHEY and CDR2 SVGAGI. The length of the CDR3 is 15 residues. Unmatched junction bases numbered 8, after V lost 4 bases and J lost 9 bases. The CDR3, as DNA: TGTGCCAGCAGTTTAGCGGGAGGGCCGACGGCTGAGCAGTTCTTC. It encodes CASSLAGGPTAEQFF.

The chain couples TRBV5-4 to TRBJ2-5; TRBD1 matches 7 bases. The junction had 4 bases not matched to a gene; V was cut back by 4 bases and J by 1 base. The CDR3 loop spans 14 amino acids. Germline V CDR1 and CDR2: SGHNT, YYREEE (reference sequence). The CDR3 sequence: CASSNTGAQETQYF. DNA for the CDR3: TGTGCCAGCAGCAATACAGGGGCCCAAGAGACCCAGTACTTC.

The rearrangement joins TRBV2 to TRBJ2-3; 16 nucleotides line up with TRBD2. This CDR3 has 16 residues. Germline V gene data show CDR1 as SNHLY and CDR2 as FYNNEI. J gave up 4 bases and V 6 bases, and 4 bases lay outside the gene matches. As DNA, the CDR3 is TGTGCCAGCAGGAGGGGACTAGCGGGAGGGTCAGATACGCAGTATTTT. Translated, it gives CASRRGLAGGSDTQYF.

This chain links TRBV15 with TRBJ1-2, with 7 bases fitting TRBD1. The CDR3 is 15 amino acids. Germline V gene sequence: CDR1 LNHNV, CDR2 YYDKDF (reference sequence). The V gene end was trimmed by 2 bases and the J gene end by 3 bases; junction bases not matched to a gene: 6. This CDR3 reads CATSRMGQGDYGYTF. The DNA of the CDR3 is TGTGCCACCAGCAGAATGGGGCAGGGGGACTATGGCTACACCTTC.

The chain couples TRBV7-2 to TRBJ2-5, with D perhaps TRBD1 (6 bases). In germline, CDR1 is SGHTA, CDR2 FQGNSA. The V end was cut by 1 base, the J end by 11 bases, with 14 bases between. CDR3 length: 13 amino acids. This chain's CDR3 is CASSLDPTGKQYF. Written as DNA, the CDR3 is TGTGCCAGCAGCTTAGACCCCACAGGGAAACAGTACTTC.

The chain is built from TRBV6-5 and TRBJ1-2; D remains unclear. The CDR3 is 12 residues long. V was pared by 6 bases and J by 2 bases, with 7 bases between. CDR1 and CDR2 (germline): MNHEY, SVGAGI. CDR3 sequence reads: CASSAENYGYTF. CDR3 nucleotides: TGTGCCAGCAGCGCTGAGAACTATGGCTACACCTTC.

V is TRBV30 and J is TRBJ2-3, with D possibly being TRBD1 (6 bases). Germline CDR1 GTSNPN, CDR2 SVGIG (reference sequence). Trimming removed 5 bases from V and 5 bases from J, with 26 bases in between. The CDR3 consists of 17 residues. In DNA, the CDR3 is TGTGCCTGGCTGGATATAACCGGGACAACCCATGTAGATACGCAGTATTTT. This translates into CAWLDITGTTHVDTQYF.

Concerning this clone itself: Other DNA variants within this sample encode the same CDR3. The rearrangement uses TRBV7-3 and TRBJ2-1, with D unresolved. CDR1 and CDR2 from the germline V gene are SGHTA and FQGTGA. V was clipped by 1 base and J by 0 bases, with 7 bases between them. The CDR3 runs to 15 residues. CDR3 amino acids: CASSLILSSYNEQFF. CDR3 coding DNA: TGTGCCAGCAGCTTAATACTGAGCTCCTACAATGAGCAGTTCTTC. The variable domain in full, with the rest retrieved from reference TRBV7-3 and TRBJ2-1, is GAGVSQTPSNKVTEKGKYVELRCDPISGHTALYWYRQSLGQGPEFLIYFQGTGAADDSGLPNDRFFAVRPEGSVSTLKIQRTERGDSAVYLCASSLILSSYNEQFFGPGTRLTVL.

This clone has a handful of counts. The chain links TRBV4-1 to TRBJ2-7; D ambiguous. V was pared by 2 bases and J by 0 bases, with 11 bases between. There are 15 residues in the CDR3. Per the germline V gene, CDR1 is MGHRA and CDR2 is YSYEKL. The CDR3 spells CASSQMEQSSYEQYF. In DNA, the CDR3 is TGCGCCAGCAGCCAAATGGAGCAGTCCTCCTACGAGCAGTACTTC.

This chain joins TRBV30 and TRBJ2-3, with TRBD2 matching 12 bases. V shed 0 bases and J 6 bases; nucleotides not matched to a gene: 4. This CDR3 is 15 amino acids long. Germline CDR1 reads GTSNPN; CDR2 reads SVGIG (reference sequence). The CDR3 loop reads CAWSVRGLAGDTQYF. CDR3 bases: TGTGCCTGGAGTGTACGGGGACTAGCGGGCGATACGCAGTATTTT.

This clone occurred a few times. The J gene is TRBJ1-4, the V gene TRBV5-4, with D uncertain. The CDR3 extends over 14 amino acids. Germline CDR1 and CDR2: SGHNT and YYREEE (reference sequence). V lost 1 base and J lost 5, with 9 bases in between. CDR3 protein: CASSLWAGNEKLFF. CDR3 nucleotide sequence: TGTGCCAGCAGCTTGTGGGCGGGGAATGAAAAACTGTTTTTT.

This sequence joins TRBV19 and TRBJ2-7; TRBD1 agrees at 7 bases. J lost 0 bases, V lost 4 bases, and 3 bases had no gene match. The CDR3 is made up of 14 amino acids. Germline V lookup: CDR1 LNHDA, CDR2 SQIVND (reference sequence). CDR3 nucleotides: TGTGCCAGTAGTAGGACAGGCAACTCCTACGAGCAGTACTTC. Translated: CASSRTGNSYEQYF.

This clone was seen a handful of times. The rearrangement links TRBV19 to TRBJ1-1; D may be TRBD1 (5 bases). Trimming left V 6 bases short and J 2 bases short, with 10 bases between. Germline assignment: CDR1 LNHDA and CDR2 SQIVND (reference sequence). This CDR3 comprises 13 residues. The CDR3 nucleotides read TGTGCCAGTAGGGTGACAGTTAACACTGAAGCTTTCTTT. Translation: CASRVTVNTEAFF.

This clone has just one count. Here the CDR3 reads CASSPRTEGTSGRHRDEQFF. CDR3 bases: TGTGCCAGCAGCCCCCGTACGGAAGGGACTAGCGGGAGGCACCGCGATGAGCAGTTCTTC. The chain has TRBV11-3 and TRBJ2-1; TRBD2 matches 15 bases. Germline V CDR1 and CDR2: SGHNT, YENEEA. The CDR3 runs to 20 residues. The V gene end was trimmed by 5 bases and the J gene end by 8 bases; junction bases not matched to a gene: 19.

The gene calls are TRBV14 and TRBJ2-2, with 10 bases identical to TRBD2. In germline, CDR1 is SGHDN, CDR2 FVKESK. With 8 bases clipped from V and 3 bases from J, the junction kept 9 bases outside the gene matches. This CDR3 is 16 amino acids long. CDR3: CASGGLAERDTGELFF. CDR3 coding DNA: TGTGCCAGCGGAGGACTAGCGGAAAGGGACACCGGGGAGCTGTTTTTT.

The chain links TRBV6-1 to TRBJ1-2, with 7 bases that match TRBD1. Germline CDR1 is MNHNS and CDR2 is SASEGT. J was trimmed by 4 bases and V by 6 bases; bases with no gene match: 5. The CDR3 spans 13 residues. CDR3 DNA sequence: TGTGCCAGCAGGGAATGGACAGGCTATGGCTACACCTTC. Translation: CASREWTGYGYTF.